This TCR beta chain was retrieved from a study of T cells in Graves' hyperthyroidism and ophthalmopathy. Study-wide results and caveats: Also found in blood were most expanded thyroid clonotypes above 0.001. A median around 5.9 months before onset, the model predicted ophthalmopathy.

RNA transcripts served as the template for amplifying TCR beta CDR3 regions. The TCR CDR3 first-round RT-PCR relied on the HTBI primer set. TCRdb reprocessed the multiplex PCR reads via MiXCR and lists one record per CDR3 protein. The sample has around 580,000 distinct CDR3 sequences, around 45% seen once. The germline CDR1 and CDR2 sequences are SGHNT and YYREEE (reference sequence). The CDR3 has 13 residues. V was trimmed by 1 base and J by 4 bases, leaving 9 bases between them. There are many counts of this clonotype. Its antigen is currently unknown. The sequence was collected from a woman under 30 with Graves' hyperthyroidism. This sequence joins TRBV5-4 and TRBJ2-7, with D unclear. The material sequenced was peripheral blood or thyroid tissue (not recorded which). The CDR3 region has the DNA TGTGCCAGCAGCTTGCAGAGTCCGTACGAGCAGTACTTC. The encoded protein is CASSLQSPYEQYF.